This T cell receptor (beta chain) was profiled in a study of T cells after yellow fever vaccination. The TCR cDNA carried a universal primer site and UMIs from 5'RACE template switching. MiXCR was run by TCRdb on the 5' RACE reads, yielding one entry per CDR3 protein. The repertoire holds hundreds of thousands of distinct CDR3 sequences, approximately 13% seen once, with roughly an eighth in the top ten. The sample in question was PBMCs, obtained on the day of the yellow fever booster vaccination. This clonotype was obtained from a man aged 25-40 years who received the YFV17D yellow fever vaccine.

The CDR3 here is CASSQEEREDSYEQYF. CDR3 DNA: TGTGCCAGCAGCCAAGAGGAGCGGGAGGACTCCTACGAGCAGTACTTC. The chain joins TRBV6-2 or TRBV6-3 to TRBJ2-7; 9 bases align to TRBD2. Germline V gene sequence: CDR1 MNHEY, CDR2 SVGEGT. Losses at the gene ends were 6 bases for V and 0 bases for J; bases not matched to a gene: 9. The CDR3 covers 16 residues.